A selection of T cell receptor beta chains follows, all from one sample in a study of cytomegalovirus exposure and HLA in healthy donors. The repertoire was sequenced with immunoSEQ multiplex PCR; TCRdb's copy has only in-frame clones and lacks some. Seen here are about 130,000 clones, 75% observed once, and the top ten hold around 3.3%. Material for sequencing was PBMCs. Receptor source: a woman in her fifties or sixties in good health and CMV-seronegative. The CDR3 runs from the conserved cysteine through the conserved F or W. The D gene is left open where the match is weak. Expanded clones are given a class, and other clones once, few, many or no size at all.

V gene	J gene	clone size	D gene	CDR3 DNA	CDR3 protein
TRBV19	TRBJ1-2	few	NA	TGTGCCAGTAGTATGGCAGGGACAAACTATGGCTACACCTTC	CASSMAGTNYGYTF
TRBV7-2	TRBJ2-2	NA	NA	TGTGCCAGCAGCTTAGAGGTCGGGAGGAACACCGGGGAGCTGTTTTTT	CASSLEVGRNTGELFF
TRBV2	TRBJ1-3	NA	NA	TGTGCCAGCACGGAGAGCCCGGGGTCTGGAAACACCATATATTTT	CASTESPGSGNTIYF
TRBV5-6	TRBJ1-1	NA	NA	TGTGCCAGCAGCTTGGGAGGGAACACTGAAGCTTTCTTT	CASSLGGNTEAFF
TRBV5-1	TRBJ1-2	NA	TRBD1	TGCGCCAGCAGCCCCACAGCGACAGGGATCGATGGCTACACCTTC	CASSPTATGIDGYTF
TRBV14	TRBJ1-1	NA	NA	TGTGCCAGCAGCCAAGCCGGGGCGCGGGGTGAAGCTTTCTTT	CASSQAGARGEAFF
TRBV28	TRBJ1-2	NA	TRBD1	TGTGCCAGCAGTTCCTATATCACGGACAGGGGCCATGGCTACACCTTC	CASSSYITDRGHGYTF
TRBV9	TRBJ1-3	NA	NA	TGTGCCAGCAGCGTAGGGACAGCAGACGGTTCTGGAAACACCATATATTTT	CASSVGTADGSGNTIYF
TRBV15	TRBJ1-2	NA	NA	TGTGCCACCAGCAGAGCACAGGACTATGGCTACACCTTC	CATSRAQDYGYTF
TRBV19	TRBJ2-4	NA	TRBD1	TGTGCCAGTAGAAACAGGGGAAACATTCAGTACTTC	CASRNRGNIQYF
TRBV30	TRBJ2-2	NA	TRBD2	TGTGCCTGGAGTGCCAGCGGGATCACCGGGGAGCTGTTTTTT	CAWSASGITGELFF
TRBV5-5	TRBJ2-2	NA	NA	TGTGCCAGCAGCTGGAACAGGGTTTCCGGGGAGCTGTTTTTT	CASSWNRVSGELFF
TRBV7-3	TRBJ2-2	NA	NA	TGTGTCAGCAGCTTCGGAGAGTTCGGGGAGCTGTTTTTT	CVSSFGEFGELFF
TRBV6-5	TRBJ1-3	NA	NA	TGTGCCAGCAGGAAGGCGGTGGGCTCTGGAAACACCATATATTTT	CASRKAVGSGNTIYF
TRBV10-3	TRBJ1-2	few	TRBD1	TGTGCCATCAGTGATAGGGGACAGGAGTATGGCTACACCTTC	CAISDRGQEYGYTF
TRBV5-1	TRBJ2-2	NA	NA	TGCGCCAGCTCGGAGGACCCAAACCCAAACACCGGGGAGCTGTTTTTT	CASSEDPNPNTGELFF
TRBV7-3	TRBJ1-2	NA	TRBD1	TGTGCCAGCAGCCCCGGGACAGGATATGGCTACACCTTC	CASSPGTGYGYTF
TRBV2	TRBJ2-1	once	TRBD2	TGTGCCAGCAGTGGGGGGGGGACTAGCGGCAATGAGCAGTTCTTC	CASSGGGTSGNEQFF
TRBV7-9	TRBJ2-1	once	NA	TGTGCCAGCAGCTTCGTTAATGAGCAGTTCTTC	CASSFVNEQFF
TRBV4-3	TRBJ2-1	NA	TRBD2	TGCGCCAGCAGCCAAGATCAGAGGAGCGGGGGCCACAATGAGCAGTTCTTC	CASSQDQRSGGHNEQFF
TRBV6-4	TRBJ1-1	NA	NA	TGTGCCAGCAGGCCCGGCCAGGGGAACACTGAAGCTTTCTTT	CASRPGQGNTEAFF
TRBV4-2	TRBJ2-1	NA	NA	TGTGCCAGCAGCCCAATCCCAGAAAATTACAATGAGCAGTTCTTC	CASSPIPENYNEQFF
TRBV25-1	TRBJ2-3	NA	NA	TGTGCCAGCAGCGCAAGAGGCACAGATACGCAGTATTTT	CASSARGTDTQYF
TRBV6-6	TRBJ2-3	NA	TRBD2	TGTGCCAGCAGTTACTCGGGTACTAGCGGCACAGATACGCAGTATTTT	CASSYSGTSGTDTQYF
TRBV30	TRBJ1-6	few	NA	TGTGCCTGGAGTCCACGGGGGGAGGGGAATAATTCACCCCTCCACTTT	CAWSPRGEGNNSPLHF
TRBV9	TRBJ2-7	NA	NA	TGTGCCAGCAGCGGACCGGGACTCCTCTCCTACGAGCAGTACTTC	CASSGPGLLSYEQYF
TRBV30	TRBJ2-5	NA	NA	TGTGCCTGGAGAGGCAGGCAAGAGACCCAGTACTTC	CAWRGRQETQYF
TRBV7-9	TRBJ2-3	NA	TRBD2	TGTGCCAGCAGCTGGGACGAGCGGGAGATTCCAGATACGCAGTATTTT	CASSWDEREIPDTQYF
TRBV5-1	TRBJ2-1	NA	NA	TGCGCCAGCAGCTTGGATCGCGCGGGGAACTACAATGAGCAGTTCTTC	CASSLDRAGNYNEQFF